These 32 T cell receptor beta chains share one sample of origin, sequenced in a study of cytomegalovirus exposure and HLA in healthy donors. A multiplex PCR was run with 60 Vbeta primers and 13 Jbeta primers. TCRdb keeps only in-frame clones here, not all; method: immunoSEQ multiplex PCR. The sample has about 130,000 clones. The sample comprised PBMCs. Source of these receptors: a man aged 18 to 29 in good health and CMV-seronegative.

The V and J genes are TRBV10-3 and TRBJ2-1; D is perhaps TRBD2 (7 bases). CDR1 is ENHRY and CDR2 is SYGVKD in the germline V gene. Trimming took off 0 bases at V and 8 bases at J, with 23 bases between the two ends. The CDR3 consists of 18 residues. In nucleotides, the CDR3 is TGTGCCATCAGTGAGTCATTCGGTCGGGGGGCTACATGGGATGAGCAGTTCTTC. As protein: CAISESFGRGATWDEQFF.

The CDR3 DNA sequence: TGTGCCATCCGACAGGGGAACGAAAAACTGTTTTTT. This sequence encodes CAIRQGNEKLFF. The chain combines TRBV10-3 with TRBJ1-4; the match to TRBD1 covers 8 bases. The CDR3 extends over 12 amino acids. Trimming cost V 8 bases and J 8 bases; bases outside gene matches: 4. In germline, CDR1 is ENHRY, CDR2 SYGVKD.

CDR3 nucleotides: TGCGCCAGCAGCCAAGACATAATGACATGGAACACCGGGGAGCTGTTTTTT. It codes for CASSQDIMTWNTGELFF. The chain combines TRBV4-3 with TRBJ2-2; no clear D. Looked up from germline, CDR1 is LGHNA and CDR2 is YSLEER. The CDR3 extends over 17 amino acids. V gave up 0 bases and J gave up 1 base, with 12 bases separating them.

The chain recombines TRBV7-2 with TRBJ2-7; no clear D. V was shortened by 7 bases and J by 3 bases, with 10 bases between the two germline ends. The germline V gene has CDR1 SGHTA and CDR2 FQGNSA. The CDR3 length is 12 residues. The CDR3 loop reads CASTSSGYEQYF. The CDR3 DNA sequence: TGTGCCAGCACCTCGTCAGGCTACGAGCAGTACTTC. Supplemented by reference TRBV7-2 and TRBJ2-7, the full variable domain reads GAGVSQSPSNKVTEKGKDVELRCDPISGHTALYWYRQSLGQGLEFLIYFQGNSAPDKSGLPSDRFSAERTGGSVSTLTIQRTQQEDSAVYLCASTSSGYEQYFGPGTRLTVT.

This chain links TRBV7-2 with TRBJ1-4, with D uncertain. Germline CDR1 SGHTA, CDR2 FQGNSA. V was shortened by 1 base and J by 0 bases, with 15 bases between the two germline ends. The CDR3 contains 18 residues. CDR3 DNA: TGTGCCAGCAGCTTAGTCCATGCGTTCCCGACAACTAATGAAAAACTGTTTTTT. Its translation: CASSLVHAFPTTNEKLFF.

V usage is TRBV6-1 and J usage is TRBJ2-1, with TRBD2 as a possible D gene (6 bases). Germline values: CDR1 MNHNS, CDR2 SASEGT. CDR3 size: 14 residues. V dropped 5 bases and J dropped 8 bases, with 16 bases sitting between them. In DNA, the CDR3 is TGTGCCAGCAGTCGGCTAGCGTGGGGGGATGAGCAGTTCTTC. Translating gives CASSRLAWGDEQFF.

The genes are TRBV7-6 and TRBJ1-4; D is undetermined. Germline CDR1 is SGHVS and CDR2 is FNYEAQ. V lost 1 base to trimming and J lost 8 bases, with 14 bases between them. CDR3 size: 15 residues. The CDR3 protein is CASSLGVPGMEKLFF. The DNA for the CDR3 is TGTGCCAGCAGCTTAGGGGTCCCAGGAATGGAAAAACTGTTTTTT.

The chain combines TRBV19 with TRBJ2-1; 14 positions agree with TRBD2. The CDR3 covers 16 residues. CDR1 and CDR2 from the germline V gene are LNHDA and SQIVND (reference sequence). V was clipped by 5 bases and J by 8 bases; unmatched bases: 8. The CDR3 loop reads CASSYSGTSGSYEQFF. DNA of the CDR3: TGTGCCAGTAGTTATTCCGGGACTAGCGGGAGTTATGAGCAGTTCTTC.

As DNA, the CDR3 is TGTGCCAGTAGAACAGAGGGTAACTCCTATAATTCACCCCTCCACTTT. It encodes CASRTEGNSYNSPLHF. The rearrangement links TRBV19 to TRBJ1-6, with D hard to call. Germline CDR1 and CDR2: LNHDA and SQIVND (reference sequence). With 6 bases removed from V and 0 bases from J, the gap between germline ends came to 12 bases. The CDR3 totals 16 residues. Combining the CDR3 with reference TRBV19 and TRBJ1-6 gives the whole variable domain DGGITQSPKYLFRKEGQNVTLSCEQNLNHDAMYWYRQDPGQGLRLIYYSQIVNDFQKGDIAEGYSVSREKKESFPLTVTSAQKNPTAFYLCASRTEGNSYNSPLHFGNGTRLTVT.

This sequence joins TRBV7-3 and TRBJ1-6, with 9 bases lining up with TRBD1. CDR1 and CDR2 from the germline V gene are SGHTA and FQGTGA. Trimming cost V 0 bases and J 7 bases; bases outside gene matches: 1. CDR3 size: 15 residues. The CDR3 loop is CASSLTGQGNSPLHF. The CDR3 bases are TGTGCCAGCAGCTTAACGGGACAGGGCAATTCACCCCTCCACTTT.

CDR3 coding DNA: TGTGCCACCAGCAGATCAGGACAGGCCTCCTACGAGCAGTACTTC. It codes for CATSRSGQASYEQYF. The chain couples TRBV15 to TRBJ2-7; TRBD1 matches 7 bases. V was clipped by 2 bases and J by 0 bases; unmatched bases: 4. The CDR3 is 15 residues long. Germline CDR1 is LNHNV and CDR2 is YYDKDF (reference sequence).

The genes are TRBV7-9 and TRBJ2-7; perhaps TRBD2 as D (6 bases). The CDR3 runs 13 residues. Trimming removed 0 bases from V and 7 bases from J, with 10 bases in between. Germline V gives CDR1 SEHNR, CDR2 FQNEAQ (reference sequence). CDR3 loop: CASSLAFRGEQYF. The CDR3 DNA reads TGTGCCAGCAGCTTAGCGTTTCGGGGGGAGCAGTACTTC.

The chain joins TRBV7-9 to TRBJ2-6, with D tentatively TRBD1 (6 bases). Germline-derived CDR1 and CDR2 are SEHNR and FQNEAQ (reference sequence). This CDR3 comprises 18 residues. Trimming shortened V by 6 bases and J by 2 bases, and 20 bases separated the two germline ends. The CDR3 DNA follows: TGTGCCAGCAGGTCCCTTACAGGGAAGGGGGCTGGGGCCAACGTCCTGACTTTC. Translation: CASRSLTGKGAGANVLTF.

V gene TRBV6-1 combines with J gene TRBJ2-5; 8 nucleotides align to TRBD2. The germline gives CDR1 MNHNS, CDR2 SASEGT. Germline trimming cut 6 bases from V and 11 bases from J; bases unmatched to any gene: 14. CDR3 size: 14 residues. The DNA of the CDR3 is TGTGCCAGCAGGTCCGGGACTAGTGGGGCGTCGCAGTACTTC. Amino acid sequence: CASRSGTSGASQYF.

J is TRBJ2-7 and V is TRBV7-9; 7 nucleotides line up with TRBD1. Germline V gives CDR1 SEHNR, CDR2 FQNEAQ (reference sequence). CDR3 length: 13 amino acids. In DNA form, the CDR3 reads TGTGCGGCAACCAAGGGGGCGCAGGGCGAGCAGTACTTC. The encoded protein is CAATKGAQGEQYF.

V is TRBV7-9 and J is TRBJ2-1; TRBD2 matches 9 bases. Germline CDR1 reads SEHNR; CDR2 reads FQNEAQ (reference sequence). The CDR3 loop spans 14 amino acids. With V trimmed by 5 bases and J by 7 bases, 6 bases remained unmatched. The CDR3 sequence: CASSSGRPPNEQFF. In DNA, the CDR3 is TGTGCCAGCAGCAGCGGGAGGCCGCCAAATGAGCAGTTCTTC.

The chain employs TRBV7-8 and TRBJ1-2; D gene unclear. Trimming shortened V by 1 base and J by 8 bases, and 8 bases separated the two germline ends. Germline assignment: CDR1 SGHVS and CDR2 FQNEAQ. This CDR3 contains 12 residues. The CDR3 DNA reads as TGTGCCAGCAGCTTAGTGGGGAGAGGCTACACCTTC. Translated: CASSLVGRGYTF.

This rearrangement joins TRBV6-5 to TRBJ1-2; TRBD1 might be the D (6 bases). CDR1 is MNHEY and CDR2 is SVGAGI in the germline V gene. The CDR3 consists of 15 residues. V was trimmed by 8 bases and J by 4 bases, leaving 20 bases between them. CDR3 bases: TGTGCCAGCTCCACGGGCGGGGGCATTGTCTATGGCTACACCTTC. This encodes CASSTGGGIVYGYTF.

J is TRBJ1-2 and V is TRBV27; D unresolved. The length of the CDR3 is 13 residues. From germline, CDR1 is MNHEY and CDR2 SMNVEV (reference sequence). Between the trimmed V and J ends, which lost 2 bases and 1 base, there was a span of 5 bases. The CDR3 DNA reads as TGTGCCAGCAGTTTAGGCGGTAACTATGGCTACACCTTC. Its translation is CASSLGGNYGYTF.

V and J are TRBV6-4 and TRBJ2-1, with D possibly TRBD1 on 5 matching bases. V lost 0 bases and J lost 5, with 14 bases in between. The CDR3 runs to 16 residues. Germline CDR1 MRHNA, CDR2 SNTAGT. The CDR3 reads CASSDSNQGPHNEQFF. CDR3 coding DNA: TGTGCCAGCAGTGACTCGAATCAGGGTCCCCACAATGAGCAGTTCTTC.

The chain employs TRBV4-2 and TRBJ2-7; 8 bases agree with TRBD2. The germline CDR1 and CDR2 sequences are LGHNA and YNFKEQ. The V and J ends lost 3 bases and 6 bases, in that order; junction bases with no gene match: 10. The CDR3 sequence is 15 residues long. CDR3 residues: CASSQAGLALSEQYF. CDR3 DNA sequence: TGTGCCAGCAGCCAGGCTGGACTAGCTCTTAGCGAGCAGTACTTC.

The rearrangement joins TRBV16 to TRBJ1-5, with a weak D call TRBD1 (5 bases). CDR3 length equals 12 residues. The V end was cut by 7 bases, the J end by 7 bases, with 11 bases between. Germline assignment: CDR1 KGHSY and CDR2 FQNENV. The chain's CDR3 is CASNEGAQPQHF. The CDR3 nucleotides read TGTGCCAGCAACGAAGGGGCCCAGCCCCAGCATTTT.

V is TRBV25-1 and J is TRBJ2-3, with D maybe TRBD1 (7 bases). Germline CDR1 is MGHDK and CDR2 is SYGVNS. This CDR3 comprises 14 residues. V lost 7 bases, J lost 5 bases, and 16 bases lay in between. As DNA, the CDR3 is TGTGCCAGCATGAGGGCAGGGGGACTAGATACGCAGTATTTT. Translating it yields CASMRAGGLDTQYF.

V is TRBV5-6 and J is TRBJ2-7; 7 bases line up with TRBD1. CDR1 SGHDT and CDR2 YYEEEE come from the germline V gene. CDR3 size: 13 residues. V gave up 4 bases and J gave up 5 bases; unmatched junction bases: 6. The CDR3 DNA is TGTGCCAGCAGCCCACGGACAGGTAACGAGCAGTACTTC. This codes for CASSPRTGNEQYF.

This CDR3 reads CASSASDRGQSSYNSPLHF. The DNA for the CDR3 is TGTGCCAGCAGTGCTTCGGACAGGGGGCAAAGCTCCTATAATTCACCCCTCCACTTT. V is TRBV6-1 and J is TRBJ1-6; TRBD1 aligns across 11 bases. CDR3 length: 19 residues. V lost 4 bases to trimming and J lost 0 bases; unmatched junction nucleotides: 8. Germline V CDR1 and CDR2: MNHNS, SASEGT.

The genes are TRBV5-5 and TRBJ2-7; D may be TRBD1 (6 bases). CDR3 length: 13 residues. Germline V gene sequence: CDR1 SGHKS, CDR2 YYEKEE (reference sequence). V was cut by 4 bases and J by 7 bases, with 15 bases left in between. The CDR3 region has the DNA TGTGCCAGCAGCCCCACAGGGTCGGGGGAGCAGTACTTC. Protein: CASSPTGSGEQYF.

DNA for the CDR3: TGTGCCAGCACCTTAGATCGCCAGGCAACTAATGAAAAACTGTTTTTT. It translates to CASTLDRQATNEKLFF. The J gene is TRBJ1-4, the V gene TRBV5-5, with no clear D. CDR3 length: 16 residues. CDR1 and CDR2 (germline): SGHKS, YYEKEE (reference sequence). Trimming cost V 6 bases and J 0 bases, with 15 bases left between them.

This sequence joins TRBV9 and TRBJ2-5; D possibly corresponds to TRBD1 (7 bases). V dropped 4 bases and J dropped 2 bases, with 21 bases sitting between them. This CDR3 has 17 amino acids. CDR1 and CDR2 (germline): SGDLS, YYNGEE. Here the CDR3 reads CASSPPRGEAVQETQYF. CDR3 DNA sequence: TGTGCCAGCAGCCCACCCAGGGGGGAGGCTGTTCAAGAGACCCAGTACTTC.

The J gene is TRBJ1-1, the V gene TRBV18, with 10 bases matching TRBD1. The CDR3 has 16 amino acids. After removal of 2 bases from V and 3 bases from J, the junction contained 6 bases not matched to a gene. Germline V gene sequence: CDR1 KGHSH, CDR2 LQKENI. The CDR3, as DNA: TGTGCCAGCTCACCAAGGGCCGGGACAGGGGACACTGAAGCTTTCTTT. Protein: CASSPRAGTGDTEAFF.

This chain links TRBV5-6 with TRBJ1-5; 11 positions agree with TRBD1. CDR1 and CDR2 (germline): SGHDT, YYEEEE. The CDR3 has 16 amino acids. V shed 2 bases, J shed 7 bases, and the junction held 8 bases outside the gene matches. CDR3 nucleotides: TGTGCCAGCAGCTTTTCAGGACAGGGGGCAAGCCAGCCCCAGCATTTT. Protein sequence: CASSFSGQGASQPQHF. Full variable domain (missing parts from reference TRBV5-6 and TRBJ1-5): DAGVTQSPTHLIKTRGQQVTLRCSPKSGHDTVSWYQQALGQGPQFIFQYYEEEERQRGNFPDRFSGHQFPNYSSELNVNALLLGDSALYLCASSFSGQGASQPQHFGDGTRLSIL.

The rearrangement links TRBV12-2 to TRBJ2-5; the listed D gene, TRBD2, was not tested against the DNA. TRBV12-2 is a listed pseudogene. CDR3 length equals 12 residues. CDR3 residues: CASRPRSETQYF. The CDR3 nucleotides are TGTGCAAGTCGCCCCCGGTCGGAGACCCAGTACTTC.

The V gene is TRBV6-5, the J gene TRBJ2-7, with TRBD2 as a possible D gene (7 bases). Per the germline V gene, CDR1 is MNHEY and CDR2 is SVGAGI. The V and J ends lost 7 bases and 3 bases respectively, with 13 bases between them. This CDR3 is 13 amino acids long. The DNA for the CDR3 is TGTGCCAGCACCAAGGGGGGGGGCTACGAGCAGTACTTC. Protein sequence: CASTKGGGYEQYF.